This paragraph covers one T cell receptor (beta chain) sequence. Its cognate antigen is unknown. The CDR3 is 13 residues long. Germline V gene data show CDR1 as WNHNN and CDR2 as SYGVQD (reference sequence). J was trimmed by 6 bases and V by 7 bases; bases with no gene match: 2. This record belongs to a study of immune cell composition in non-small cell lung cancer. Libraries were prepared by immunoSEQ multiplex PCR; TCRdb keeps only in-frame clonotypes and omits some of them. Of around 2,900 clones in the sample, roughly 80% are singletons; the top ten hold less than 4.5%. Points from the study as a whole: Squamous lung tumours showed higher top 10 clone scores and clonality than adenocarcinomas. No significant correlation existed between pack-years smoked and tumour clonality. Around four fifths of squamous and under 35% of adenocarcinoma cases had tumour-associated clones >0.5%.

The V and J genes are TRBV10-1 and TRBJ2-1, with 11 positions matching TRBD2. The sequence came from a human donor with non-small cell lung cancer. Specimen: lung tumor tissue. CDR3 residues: CASKLAGGNEQFF. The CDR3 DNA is TGCGCCAGCAAGCTAGCGGGGGGCAATGAGCAGTTCTTC.